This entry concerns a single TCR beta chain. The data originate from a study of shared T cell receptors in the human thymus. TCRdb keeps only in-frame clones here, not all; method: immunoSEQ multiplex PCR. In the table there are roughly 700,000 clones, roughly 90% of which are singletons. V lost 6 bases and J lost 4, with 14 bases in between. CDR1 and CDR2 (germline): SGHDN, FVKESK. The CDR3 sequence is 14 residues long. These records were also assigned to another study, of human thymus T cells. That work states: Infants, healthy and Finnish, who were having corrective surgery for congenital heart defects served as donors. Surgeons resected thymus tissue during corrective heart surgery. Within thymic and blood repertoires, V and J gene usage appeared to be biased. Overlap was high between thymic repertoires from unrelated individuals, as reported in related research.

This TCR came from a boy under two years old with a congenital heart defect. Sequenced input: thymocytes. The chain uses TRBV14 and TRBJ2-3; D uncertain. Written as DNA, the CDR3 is TGTGCCAGCAGAGCCGAAGGCCTAGCAGATACGCAGTATTTT. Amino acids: CASRAEGLADTQYF.